These T cell receptor beta chains were read from a single sample in a study of cytomegalovirus exposure and HLA in healthy donors. The repertoire was sequenced with immunoSEQ multiplex PCR; TCRdb's copy has only in-frame clones and lacks some. The profile covers about 100,000 clones, with 65% to 80% appearing a single time and 2.5% to 3.5% taken by the ten largest. Sequenced sample: PBMCs. All receptors derive from a woman in her forties in good health and CMV-seronegative. CDR3s include the opening cysteine and the closing phenylalanine or tryptophan. A D gene is named only where the DNA matches it firmly. Clone size appears in some rows only: once, few, many, or a class for an expanded clone.

length,J,size,V,D,DNA,CDR3
17,TRBJ1-3,.,TRBV7-2,TRBD1,TGTGCCAGCAGCTTAGGCGGACAGGGTCTCTCTGGAAACACCATATATTTT,CASSLGGQGLSGNTIYF
15,TRBJ1-5,.,TRBV28,TRBD1,TGTGCCAGCACCCAGGGTGGGACAGGGGAACAGCCCCAGCATTTT,CASTQGGTGEQPQHF
13,TRBJ2-7,.,TRBV9,.,TGTGCCAGCAGCCCCCCCAGAACCTACGAGCAGTACTTC,CASSPPRTYEQYF
13,TRBJ2-7,.,TRBV7-2,TRBD1,TGTGCCAGCAGCGGGGACAGGGCCTACGAGCAGTACTTC,CASSGDRAYEQYF
15,TRBJ2-5,.,TRBV6-1,.,TGTGCCAGCAGGAAATACGAGGGTAGGGCAGAGACCCAGTACTTC,CASRKYEGRAETQYF
14,TRBJ1-2,.,TRBV11-2,.,TGTGCCAGCAGCTTGCGGTCCGGAATTGGGGGCTACACCTTC,CASSLRSGIGGYTF
13,TRBJ1-6,.,TRBV2,.,.,CASILGRNSPLHF
18,TRBJ1-6,.,TRBV4-1,.,TGCGCCAGCAGCCAAGAAATGCAGGTTGGCTCCTATAATTCACCCCTCCACTTT,CASSQEMQVGSYNSPLHF
16,TRBJ2-1,.,TRBV7-9,TRBD2,TGTTCCAGCAGCCGGTCTAGCGGGCCCACCTACAATGAGCAGTTCTTC,CSSSRSSGPTYNEQFF
15,TRBJ1-4,.,TRBV7-7,TRBD1,TGTGCCAGCAGCATAAGCCCAGGGGGCGATGAAAAACTGTTTTTT,CASSISPGGDEKLFF
12,TRBJ2-2,.,TRBV27,.,TGTGCCAGCTTAGGGAGCACCGGGGAGCTGTTTTTT,CASLGSTGELFF
13,TRBJ1-1,.,TRBV27,.,TGTGCCAGCAGCATGGTTGTGGCGGCTGAAGCTTTCTTT,CASSMVVAAEAFF
15,TRBJ1-6,few,TRBV27,TRBD1,TGTGCCAGCAGCGACAGGGGCCCCTATAATTCACCCCTCCACTTT,CASSDRGPYNSPLHF
15,TRBJ1-5,.,TRBV19,.,TGTGCCAGTAGTCCGTTAGAGGATAGCAATCAGCCCCAGCATTTT,CASSPLEDSNQPQHF
14,TRBJ2-7,.,TRBV6-1,.,TGTGCCAGCAGTGAACAGGGTTCTTCCTACGAGCAGTACTTC,CASSEQGSSYEQYF